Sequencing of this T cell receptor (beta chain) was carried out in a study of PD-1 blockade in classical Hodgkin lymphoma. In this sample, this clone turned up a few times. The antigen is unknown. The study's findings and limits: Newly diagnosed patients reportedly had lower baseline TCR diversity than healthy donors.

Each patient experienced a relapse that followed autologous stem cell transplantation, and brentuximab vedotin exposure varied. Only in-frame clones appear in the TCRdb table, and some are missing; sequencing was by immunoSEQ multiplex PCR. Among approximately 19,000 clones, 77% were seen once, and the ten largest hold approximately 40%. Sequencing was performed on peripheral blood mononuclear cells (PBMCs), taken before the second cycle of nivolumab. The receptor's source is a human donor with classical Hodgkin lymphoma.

CDR3 coding DNA: TGTGCCAGCAGTACCAGACCGGATGATGGCTACACCTTC. This encodes CASSTRPDDGYTF. The chain carries TRBV27 and TRBJ1-2, with unresolved D. Trimming shortened V by 5 bases and J by 6 bases, and 13 bases separated the two germline ends. CDR1 MNHEY and CDR2 SMNVEV come from the germline V gene (reference sequence). The CDR3 runs 13 residues.